This T cell receptor beta chain derives from a study of early T cells in non-severe SARS-CoV-2 infection. One entry per CDR3 protein results from TCRdb running MiXCR on the 5' RACE reads. Among some 73,000 distinct CDR3 sequences, approximately 12% were seen once, and the ten largest hold 3.4%. CDR3 length equals 17 residues. The V and J ends lost 3 bases and 2 bases, in that order; junction bases with no gene match: 12. Germline V lookup: CDR1 LGHDT, CDR2 YNNKEL (reference sequence). V is TRBV3-1 and J is TRBJ2-7, with TRBD2 matching over 8 bases. The sequence was collected from an adult who was a healthcare worker with PCR-confirmed SARS-CoV-2 infection or an uninfected control (not recorded which). Sample: whole blood. The CDR3 DNA sequence: TGTGCCAGCAGCCACGGTACGACGGCGGGAGGCCCCTACGAGCAGTACTTC. Amino acids: CASSHGTTAGGPYEQYF.